One TCR beta chain is described in this entry. Its antigen is currently unknown. This entry comes from a study of response to subunit inactivated influenza vaccine. V was cut by 3 bases and J by 1 base, with 9 bases left in between. The CDR3 sequence is 14 residues long. Study-wide results and caveats: Every seasonal influenza vaccination brings in few new T cells, the authors suggested.

Each CDR3 protein gets one entry after TCRdb re-called the RT-PCR reads with MiXCR. Counted here are 500,000 to 650,000 distinct CDR3 sequences, 6% to 9% occurring once; the ten biggest clones make up roughly 13%. The sequences come from PBMCs from blood, collected less than 30 months after vaccination. V gene TRBV12-3 or TRBV12-4 combines with J gene TRBJ2-5; TRBD1 might be the D (5 bases). This TCR was recovered from a man in his fifties or sixties who received an inactivated influenza vaccine. CDR3 in DNA: TGTGCCAGCAGTTTGATGACAGCCCAAGAGACCCAGTACTTC. It encodes CASSLMTAQETQYF.